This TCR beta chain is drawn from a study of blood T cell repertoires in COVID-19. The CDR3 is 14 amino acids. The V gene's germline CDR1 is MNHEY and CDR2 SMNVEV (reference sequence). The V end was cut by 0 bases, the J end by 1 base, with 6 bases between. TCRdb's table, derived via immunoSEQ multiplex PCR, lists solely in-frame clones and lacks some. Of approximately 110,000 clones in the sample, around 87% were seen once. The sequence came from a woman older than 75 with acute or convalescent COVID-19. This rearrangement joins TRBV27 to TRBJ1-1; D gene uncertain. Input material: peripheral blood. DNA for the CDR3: TGTGCCAGCAGTTTATCGACACAGAACACTGAAGCTTTCTTT. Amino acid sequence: CASSLSTQNTEAFF.